The source of this T cell receptor beta chain is a study of blood T cell repertoires in COVID-19. Sequencing was performed with immunoSEQ multiplex PCR; in TCRdb, only in-frame clones are kept and a portion is missing. The sample carries about 310,000 clones, almost 90% recorded once. The sequenced material came from peripheral blood. This TCR was recovered from a woman aged 35 to 49 with COVID-19, enrolled during active disease.

CDR3 nucleotides: TGCGCCAGCAGCTTGGAAGCGGGGGCCGAGCAGTTCTTC. It translates to CASSLEAGAEQFF. This rearrangement joins TRBV5-1 to TRBJ2-1; 8 nucleotides agree with TRBD2. Germline lookup yields CDR1 SGHRS and CDR2 YFSETQ. J lost 10 bases, V lost 0 bases, and 3 bases had no gene match. The CDR3 covers 13 residues.